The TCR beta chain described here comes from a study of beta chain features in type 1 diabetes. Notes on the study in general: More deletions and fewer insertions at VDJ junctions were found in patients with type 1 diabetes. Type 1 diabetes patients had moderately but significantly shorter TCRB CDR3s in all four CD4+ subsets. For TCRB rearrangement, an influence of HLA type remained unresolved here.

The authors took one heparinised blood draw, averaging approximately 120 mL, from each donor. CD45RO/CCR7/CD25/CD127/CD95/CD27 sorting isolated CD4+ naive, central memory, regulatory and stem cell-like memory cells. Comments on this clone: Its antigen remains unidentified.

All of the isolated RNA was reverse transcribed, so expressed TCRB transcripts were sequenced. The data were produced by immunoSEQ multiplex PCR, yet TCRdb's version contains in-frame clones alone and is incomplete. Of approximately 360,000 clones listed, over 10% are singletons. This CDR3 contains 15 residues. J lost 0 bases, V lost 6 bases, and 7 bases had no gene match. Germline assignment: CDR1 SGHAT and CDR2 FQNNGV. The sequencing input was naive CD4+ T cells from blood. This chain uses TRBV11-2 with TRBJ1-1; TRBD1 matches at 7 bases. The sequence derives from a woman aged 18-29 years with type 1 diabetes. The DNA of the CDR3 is TGTGCCAGCAGAAAAGGACAGGACATGAACACTGAAGCTTTCTTT. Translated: CASRKGQDMNTEAFF.